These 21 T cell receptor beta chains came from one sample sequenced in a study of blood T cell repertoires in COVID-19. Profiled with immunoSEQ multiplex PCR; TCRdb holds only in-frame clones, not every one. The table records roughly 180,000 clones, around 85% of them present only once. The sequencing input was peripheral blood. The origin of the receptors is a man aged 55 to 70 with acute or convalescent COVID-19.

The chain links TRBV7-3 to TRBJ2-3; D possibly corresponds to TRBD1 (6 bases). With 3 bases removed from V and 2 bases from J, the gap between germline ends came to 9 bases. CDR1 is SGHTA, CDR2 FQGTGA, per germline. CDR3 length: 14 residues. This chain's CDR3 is CASSFGQLTDTQYF. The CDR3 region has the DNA TGTGCCAGCAGCTTCGGACAGCTCACAGATACGCAGTATTTT.

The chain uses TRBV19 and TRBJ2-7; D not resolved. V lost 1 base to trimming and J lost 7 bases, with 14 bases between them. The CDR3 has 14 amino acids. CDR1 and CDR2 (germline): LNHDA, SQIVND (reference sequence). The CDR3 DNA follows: TGTGCCAGTAGTATAGGAGGTGGCGGCCGAGAGCAGTACTTC. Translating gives CASSIGGGGREQYF.

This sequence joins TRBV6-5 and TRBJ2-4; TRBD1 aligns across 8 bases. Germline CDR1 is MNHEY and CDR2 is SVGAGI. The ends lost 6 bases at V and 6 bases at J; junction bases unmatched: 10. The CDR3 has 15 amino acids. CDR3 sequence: CASRGIDRGGNIQYF. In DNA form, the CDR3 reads TGTGCCAGCAGAGGAATTGACAGGGGTGGAAACATTCAGTACTTC.

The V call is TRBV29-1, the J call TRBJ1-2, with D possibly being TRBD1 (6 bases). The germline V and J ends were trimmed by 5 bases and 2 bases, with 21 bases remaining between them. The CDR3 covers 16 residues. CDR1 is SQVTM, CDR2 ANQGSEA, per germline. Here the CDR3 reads CSVSGVAGASNYGYTF. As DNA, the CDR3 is TGCAGCGTTTCAGGGGTAGCAGGGGCATCAAACTATGGCTACACCTTC.

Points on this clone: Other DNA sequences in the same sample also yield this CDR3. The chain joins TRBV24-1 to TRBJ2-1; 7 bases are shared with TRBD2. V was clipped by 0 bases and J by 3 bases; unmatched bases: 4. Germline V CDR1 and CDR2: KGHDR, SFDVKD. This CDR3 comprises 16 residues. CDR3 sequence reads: CATSDLASGVYNEQFF. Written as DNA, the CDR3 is TGTGCCACCAGTGATTTGGCCAGCGGGGTCTACAATGAGCAGTTCTTC.

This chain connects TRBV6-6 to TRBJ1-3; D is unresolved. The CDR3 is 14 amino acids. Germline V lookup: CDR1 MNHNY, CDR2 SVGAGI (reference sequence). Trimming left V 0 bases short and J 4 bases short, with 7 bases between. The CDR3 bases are TGTGCCAGCAGTTACTCGCGGGCCGGAAACACCATATATTTT. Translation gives CASSYSRAGNTIYF.

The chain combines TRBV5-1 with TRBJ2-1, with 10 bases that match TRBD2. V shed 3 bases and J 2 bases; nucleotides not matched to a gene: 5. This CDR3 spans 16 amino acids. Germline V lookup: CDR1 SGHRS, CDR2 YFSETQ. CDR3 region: CASSSGLARPYNEQFF. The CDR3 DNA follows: TGCGCCAGCAGCTCGGGACTAGCGCGTCCCTACAATGAGCAGTTCTTC.

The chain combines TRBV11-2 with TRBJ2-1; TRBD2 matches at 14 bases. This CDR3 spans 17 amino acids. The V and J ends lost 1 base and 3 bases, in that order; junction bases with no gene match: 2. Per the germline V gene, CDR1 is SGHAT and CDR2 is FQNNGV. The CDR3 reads CASSLVGTSGSYNEQFF. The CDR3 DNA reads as TGTGCCAGCAGCTTAGTCGGGACTAGCGGGAGCTACAATGAGCAGTTCTTC.

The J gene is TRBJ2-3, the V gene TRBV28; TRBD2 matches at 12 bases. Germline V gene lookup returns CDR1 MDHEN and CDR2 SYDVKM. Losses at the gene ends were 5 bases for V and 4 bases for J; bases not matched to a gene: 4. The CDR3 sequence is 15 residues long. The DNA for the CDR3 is TGTGCCAGCAGTCAACTAGCGGGAGGAGCAGATACGCAGTATTTT. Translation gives CASSQLAGGADTQYF.

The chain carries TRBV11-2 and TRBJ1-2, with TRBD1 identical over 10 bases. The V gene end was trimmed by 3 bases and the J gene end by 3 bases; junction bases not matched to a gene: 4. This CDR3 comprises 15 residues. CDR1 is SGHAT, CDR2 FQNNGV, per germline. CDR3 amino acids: CASSFTGTGDYGYTF. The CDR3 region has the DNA TGTGCCAGCAGCTTCACCGGGACAGGGGACTATGGCTACACCTTC.

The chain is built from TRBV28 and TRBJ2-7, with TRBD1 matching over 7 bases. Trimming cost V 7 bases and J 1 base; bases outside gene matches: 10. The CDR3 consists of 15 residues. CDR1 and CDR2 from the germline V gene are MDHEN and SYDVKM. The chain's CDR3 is CASIPAPDRSYEQYF. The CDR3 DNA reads TGTGCCAGCATCCCTGCTCCGGACAGGTCCTACGAGCAGTACTTC.

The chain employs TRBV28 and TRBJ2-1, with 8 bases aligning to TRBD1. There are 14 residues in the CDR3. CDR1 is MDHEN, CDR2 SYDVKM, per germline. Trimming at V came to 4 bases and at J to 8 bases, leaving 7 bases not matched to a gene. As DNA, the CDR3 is TGTGCCAGCAGTTCCAGGGGGCGGTTCGATGAGCAGTTCTTC. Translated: CASSSRGRFDEQFF.

The CDR3 spells CASSRTSNEQFF. The CDR3 DNA is TGTGCCAGCAGCCGGACTAGCAATGAGCAGTTCTTC. The V call is TRBV7-8, the J call TRBJ2-1; 7 bases map to TRBD2. V lost 5 bases to trimming and J lost 6 bases; unmatched junction nucleotides: 1. There are 12 residues in the CDR3. Germline assignment: CDR1 SGHVS and CDR2 FQNEAQ.

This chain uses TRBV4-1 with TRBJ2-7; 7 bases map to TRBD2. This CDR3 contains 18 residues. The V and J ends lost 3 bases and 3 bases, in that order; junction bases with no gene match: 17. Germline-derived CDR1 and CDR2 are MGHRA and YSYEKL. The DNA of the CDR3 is TGCGCCAGCAGCCATCCAGAACTCCTAGCGGAAGGGGACTACGAGCAGTACTTC. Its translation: CASSHPELLAEGDYEQYF.

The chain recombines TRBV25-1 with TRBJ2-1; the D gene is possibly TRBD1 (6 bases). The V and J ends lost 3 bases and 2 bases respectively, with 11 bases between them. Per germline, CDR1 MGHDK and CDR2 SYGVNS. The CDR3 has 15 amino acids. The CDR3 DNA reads TGTGCCAGCAGTGAGTTCAGGGGAGCCTACAATGAGCAGTTCTTC. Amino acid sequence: CASSEFRGAYNEQFF.

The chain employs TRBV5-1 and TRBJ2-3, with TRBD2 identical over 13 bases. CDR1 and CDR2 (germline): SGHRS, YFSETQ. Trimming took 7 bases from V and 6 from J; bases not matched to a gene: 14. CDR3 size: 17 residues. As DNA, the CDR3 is TGCGCCAGCGAGCCCGGGACTAGCGGGGTAGAGATGGATACGCAGTATTTT. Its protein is CASEPGTSGVEMDTQYF. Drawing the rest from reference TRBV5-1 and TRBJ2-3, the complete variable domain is KAGVTQTPRYLIKTRGQQVTLSCSPISGHRSVSWYQQTPGQGLQFLFEYFSETQRNKGNFPGRFSGRQFSNSRSEMNVSTLELGDSALYLCASEPGTSGVEMDTQYFGPGTRLTVL.

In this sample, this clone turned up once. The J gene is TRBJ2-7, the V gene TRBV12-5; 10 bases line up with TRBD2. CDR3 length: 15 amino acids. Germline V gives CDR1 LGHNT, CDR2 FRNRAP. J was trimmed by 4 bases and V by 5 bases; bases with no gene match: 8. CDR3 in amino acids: CASGAPSGSWYEQYF. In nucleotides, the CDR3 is TGTGCTAGTGGTGCCCCTAGCGGGAGTTGGTACGAGCAGTACTTC.

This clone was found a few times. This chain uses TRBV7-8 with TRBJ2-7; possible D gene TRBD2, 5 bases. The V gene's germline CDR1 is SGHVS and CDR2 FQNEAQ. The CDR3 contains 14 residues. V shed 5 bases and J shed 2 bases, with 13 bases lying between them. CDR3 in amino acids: CASSLLRVPYEQYF. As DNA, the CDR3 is TGTGCCAGCAGCCTTTTGAGGGTACCCTACGAGCAGTACTTC.

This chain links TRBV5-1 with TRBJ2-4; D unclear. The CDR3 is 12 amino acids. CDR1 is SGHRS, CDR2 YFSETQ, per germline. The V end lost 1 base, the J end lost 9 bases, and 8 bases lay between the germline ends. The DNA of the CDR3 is TGCGCCAGCAGCTTGATGGGCAGCATTCAGTACTTC. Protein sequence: CASSLMGSIQYF.

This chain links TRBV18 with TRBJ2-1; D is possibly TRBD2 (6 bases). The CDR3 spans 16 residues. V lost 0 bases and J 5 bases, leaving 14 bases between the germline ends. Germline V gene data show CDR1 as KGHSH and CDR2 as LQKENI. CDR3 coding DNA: TGTGCCAGCTCACCACCGTCAGGAGGGCGGGACAATGAGCAGTTCTTC. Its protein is CASSPPSGGRDNEQFF.

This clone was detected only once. CDR3 protein: CASTEWGGGYTF. In DNA form, the CDR3 reads TGTGCCAGCACCGAATGGGGAGGAGGCTACACCTTC. The gene calls are TRBV2 and TRBJ1-2; D not certain. The germline gives CDR1 SNHLY, CDR2 FYNNEI. This CDR3 has 12 residues. V gave up 7 bases and J gave up 8 bases, with 14 bases separating them.